A single sample gave rise to the 14 T cell receptor beta chains below, sequenced in a study of PD-1 blockade in classical Hodgkin lymphoma. There was relapse after autologous stem cell transplantation in every patient, and there was variation in brentuximab vedotin exposure. Profiling relied on immunoSEQ multiplex PCR, and the TCRdb table lists in-frame clones only, not all of them. The top ten clones hold around 8.8% of a sample with tens of thousands of clones, 80% to 90% of them seen once. Here the sequenced sample was peripheral blood mononuclear cells (PBMCs), taken before the second cycle of nivolumab. These receptors came from a human donor with classical Hodgkin lymphoma.

The rearrangement joins TRBV4-3 to TRBJ2-3, with a tentative D call TRBD2 (5 bases). Trimming removed 1 base at V and 7 bases at J, with 12 bases between. This CDR3 region has 14 residues. Germline lookup yields CDR1 LGHNA and CDR2 YSLEER. CDR3 coding DNA: TGCGCCAGCAGCCAAGCACTAGTTTGGAATACGCAGTATTTT. This translates into CASSQALVWNTQYF.

V is TRBV23-1 and J is TRBJ2-1; TRBD2 aligns across 12 bases. TRBV23-1 is marked as an open reading frame, function uncertain. After removal of 3 bases from V and 2 bases from J, the junction contained 5 bases not matched to a gene. The CDR3 covers 17 residues. The CDR3 bases are TGCGCCAGCAGTCACAGACTAGCGGGGGAAACCTACAATGAGCAGTTCTTC. Residues: CASSHRLAGETYNEQFF.

The chain is built from TRBV4-2 and TRBJ1-1; TRBD1 might be the D (6 bases). The CDR3 totals 17 residues. Trimming took off 0 bases at V and 1 base at J, with 15 bases between the two ends. CDR1 and CDR2 (germline): LGHNA, YNFKEQ. In DNA, the CDR3 is TGTGCCAGCAGCCAAGAGGGTTGGGGACACCAGAACACTGAAGCTTTCTTT. Its translation is CASSQEGWGHQNTEAFF.

The V and J genes are TRBV7-9 and TRBJ1-4; 8 bases agree with TRBD1. The ends lost 5 bases at V and 4 bases at J; junction bases unmatched: 6. The CDR3 spans 15 residues. CDR1 and CDR2 from the germline V gene are SEHNR and FQNEAQ (reference sequence). CDR3 bases: TGTGCCAGCAGCCGCAGGGGGCTTAATAATGAAAAACTGTTTTTT. Translated, it gives CASSRRGLNNEKLFF.

The V gene is TRBV11-2, the J gene TRBJ1-4; D not certain. Deletions cut 5 bases from V and 5 bases from J, with 9 bases between. Germline CDR1 reads SGHAT; CDR2 reads FQNNGV. The CDR3 length is 13 residues. CDR3 sequence: CASSLSLNEKLFF. In nucleotides, the CDR3 is TGTGCCAGCAGCCTCTCCCTGAATGAAAAACTGTTTTTT. Complete variable domain (other parts from reference TRBV11-2 and TRBJ1-4): EAGVAQSPRYKIIEKRQSVAFWCNPISGHATLYWYQQILGQGPKLLIQFQNNGVVDDSQLPKDRFSAERLKGVDSTLKIQPAKLEDSAVYLCASSLSLNEKLFFGSGTQLSVL.

The genes are TRBV5-4 and TRBJ2-7; 12 bases line up with TRBD2. The germline V gene has CDR1 SGHNT and CDR2 YYREEE (reference sequence). The V segment lost 1 base and the J segment 0 bases; nucleotides outside the gene matches: 5. This CDR3 region has 17 residues. CDR3 in DNA: TGTGCCAGCAGCTTGCTCAAGGGACTAGCGGGCTCCTACGAGCAGTACTTC. Its translation: CASSLLKGLAGSYEQYF.

The chain joins TRBV28 to TRBJ1-5; D is ambiguous. V was clipped by 4 bases and J by 5 bases, with 18 bases between them. Per the germline V gene, CDR1 is MDHEN and CDR2 is SYDVKM. This CDR3 region has 16 residues. This CDR3 reads CASSSGSGSWDQPQHF. As DNA, the CDR3 is TGTGCCAGCAGTTCGGGGTCGGGCAGCTGGGATCAGCCCCAGCATTTT.

The rearrangement joins TRBV29-1 to TRBJ2-3, with D hard to call. This CDR3 contains 12 residues. Trimming removed 0 bases at V and 6 bases at J, with 7 bases between. Germline CDR1 reads SQVTM; CDR2 reads ANQGSEA. The CDR3 sequence: CSVEDWGDTQYF. The DNA for the CDR3 is TGCAGCGTTGAAGACTGGGGTGATACGCAGTATTTT.

The chain has TRBV4-3 and TRBJ1-6; tentative D call: TRBD1 (6 bases). This CDR3 contains 16 residues. V was trimmed by 7 bases and J by 6 bases, leaving 19 bases between them. CDR1 and CDR2 from the germline V gene are LGHNA and YSLEER. CDR3 residues: CASKESLQGGNSPLHF. The DNA for the CDR3 is TGCGCCAGCAAGGAAAGCTTACAGGGTGGTAATTCACCCCTCCACTTT.

The V and J genes are TRBV28 and TRBJ1-3; tentative D call: TRBD1 (5 bases). The CDR3 covers 13 residues. V was cut by 1 base and J by 6 bases, with 7 bases left in between. Germline V gene sequence: CDR1 MDHEN, CDR2 SYDVKM. CDR3 amino acids: CASSLSGVNTIYF. CDR3 bases: TGTGCCAGCAGTTTATCGGGGGTAAACACCATATATTTT.

The rearrangement uses TRBV7-9 and TRBJ2-2; the match to TRBD1 covers 8 bases. With V trimmed by 5 bases and J by 5 bases, 7 bases remained unmatched. The germline gives CDR1 SEHNR, CDR2 FQNEAQ (reference sequence). The CDR3 runs 15 residues. DNA of the CDR3: TGTGCCAGCAGCCAAAGGACAGGGTGGACCGGGGAGCTGTTTTTT. Residues: CASSQRTGWTGELFF.

The chain links TRBV29-1 to TRBJ2-7; TRBD1 might be the D (6 bases). V was pared by 6 bases and J by 5 bases, with 14 bases between. Germline assignment: CDR1 SQVTM and CDR2 ANQGSEA. This CDR3 comprises 12 residues. CDR3 coding DNA: TGCAGCGTCGTGGACAGTACGAACGAGCAGTACTTC. This sequence encodes CSVVDSTNEQYF.

This clone has just a few counts. The rearrangement joins TRBV5-1 to TRBJ1-4; D unclear. Per germline, CDR1 SGHRS and CDR2 YFSETQ. CDR3 length: 17 amino acids. V dropped 2 bases and J dropped 6 bases, with 20 bases sitting between them. CDR3 in DNA: TGCGCCAGCAGCTTAGGAGTAATGGAGAAGCGGGATGAAAAACTGTTTTTT. This translates into CASSLGVMEKRDEKLFF.

The chain carries TRBV7-2 and TRBJ2-1; 9 bases agree with TRBD1. Unmatched junction bases numbered 7, after V lost 5 bases and J lost 5 bases. The germline V gene has CDR1 SGHTA and CDR2 FQGNSA. The CDR3 length is 15 residues. The CDR3 bases are TGTGCCAGCAGCATCACAGGGGGCATAAACAATGAGCAGTTCTTC. This gives the protein CASSITGGINNEQFF.